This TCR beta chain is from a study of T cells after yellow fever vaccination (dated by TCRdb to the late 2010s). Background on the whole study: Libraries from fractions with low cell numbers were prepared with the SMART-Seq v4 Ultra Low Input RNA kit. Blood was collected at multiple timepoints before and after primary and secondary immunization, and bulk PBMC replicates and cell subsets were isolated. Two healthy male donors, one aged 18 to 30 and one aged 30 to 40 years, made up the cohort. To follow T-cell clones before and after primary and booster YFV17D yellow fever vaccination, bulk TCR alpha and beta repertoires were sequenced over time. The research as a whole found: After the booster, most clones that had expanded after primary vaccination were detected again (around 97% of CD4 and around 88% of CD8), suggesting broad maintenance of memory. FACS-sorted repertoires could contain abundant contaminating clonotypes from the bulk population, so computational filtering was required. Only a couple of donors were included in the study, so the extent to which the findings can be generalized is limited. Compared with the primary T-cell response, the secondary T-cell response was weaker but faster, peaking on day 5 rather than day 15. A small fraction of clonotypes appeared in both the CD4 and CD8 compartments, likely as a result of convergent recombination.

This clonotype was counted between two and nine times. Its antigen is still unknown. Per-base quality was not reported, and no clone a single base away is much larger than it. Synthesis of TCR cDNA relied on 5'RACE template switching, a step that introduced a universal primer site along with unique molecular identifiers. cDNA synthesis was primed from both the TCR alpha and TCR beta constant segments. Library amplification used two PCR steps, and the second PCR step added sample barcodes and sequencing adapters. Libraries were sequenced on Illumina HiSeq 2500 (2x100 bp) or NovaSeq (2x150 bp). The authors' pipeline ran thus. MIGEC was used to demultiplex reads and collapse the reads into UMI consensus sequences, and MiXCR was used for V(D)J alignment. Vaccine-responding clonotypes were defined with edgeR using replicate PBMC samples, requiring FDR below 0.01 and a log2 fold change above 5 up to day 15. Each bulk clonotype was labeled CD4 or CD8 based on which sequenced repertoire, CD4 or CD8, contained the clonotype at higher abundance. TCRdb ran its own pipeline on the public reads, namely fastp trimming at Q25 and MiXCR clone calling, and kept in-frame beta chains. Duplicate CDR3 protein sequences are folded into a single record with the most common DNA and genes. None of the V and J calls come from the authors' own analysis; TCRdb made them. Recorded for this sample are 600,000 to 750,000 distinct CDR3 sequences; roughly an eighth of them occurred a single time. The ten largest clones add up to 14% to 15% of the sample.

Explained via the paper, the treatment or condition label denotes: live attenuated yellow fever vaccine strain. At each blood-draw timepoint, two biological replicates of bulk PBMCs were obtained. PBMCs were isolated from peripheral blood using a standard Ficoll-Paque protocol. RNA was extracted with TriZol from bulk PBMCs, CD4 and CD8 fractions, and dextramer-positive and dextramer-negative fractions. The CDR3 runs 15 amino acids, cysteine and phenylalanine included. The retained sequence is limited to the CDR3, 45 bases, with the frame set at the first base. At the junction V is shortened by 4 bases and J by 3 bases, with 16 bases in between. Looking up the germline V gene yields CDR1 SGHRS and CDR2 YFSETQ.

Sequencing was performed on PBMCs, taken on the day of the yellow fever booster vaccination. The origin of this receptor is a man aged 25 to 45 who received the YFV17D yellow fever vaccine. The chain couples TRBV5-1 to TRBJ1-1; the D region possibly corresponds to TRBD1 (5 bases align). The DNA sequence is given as TGCGCCAGCAGCGCCCTCCCAGACAGATACACTGAAGCTTTCTTT. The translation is CASSALPDRYTEAFF.